This T cell receptor beta chain originates from a study of Ad26.COV2.S vaccination and SARS-CoV-2 variants. Overall study context: In the COV1001 trial, the donor was in the Ad26.COV2.S arm.

Treatment of the sample: some 20 received Ad26.COV2.S at low or high dose, single or two shots; 5 received placebo; per-sample allocation not given. Sampling happened 63 days after the first vaccine or placebo injection. Spike of the Wuhan-strain SARS-CoV-2 was expressed by an Ad26 vector, which formed the vaccine. Study-level findings and limits: Similar non-spike TCR breadth was observed in recipients of vaccine and of placebo.

Some clones are missing from TCRdb's copy, which holds only in-frame ones; the method was immunoSEQ multiplex PCR. The sample has about 350,000 clones, less than 90% seen once. A remark on this clone: Its specificity is unknown.

The CDR3 totals 14 residues. Germline loops: CDR1 WSHSY, CDR2 SAAADI. With 5 bases removed from V and 4 bases from J, the gap between germline ends came to 12 bases. The V gene is TRBV10-2, the J gene TRBJ1-3; D not certain. The source is a person aged 18-60 years who received the Ad26.COV2.S COVID-19 vaccine or a placebo. The sample here was peripheral blood, taken in a trial of Ad26.COV2.S vaccine versus placebo. The CDR3 reads CASSLSEAGNTIYF. The CDR3 bases are TGCGCCAGCAGTCTTTCTGAAGCCGGAAACACCATATATTTT.